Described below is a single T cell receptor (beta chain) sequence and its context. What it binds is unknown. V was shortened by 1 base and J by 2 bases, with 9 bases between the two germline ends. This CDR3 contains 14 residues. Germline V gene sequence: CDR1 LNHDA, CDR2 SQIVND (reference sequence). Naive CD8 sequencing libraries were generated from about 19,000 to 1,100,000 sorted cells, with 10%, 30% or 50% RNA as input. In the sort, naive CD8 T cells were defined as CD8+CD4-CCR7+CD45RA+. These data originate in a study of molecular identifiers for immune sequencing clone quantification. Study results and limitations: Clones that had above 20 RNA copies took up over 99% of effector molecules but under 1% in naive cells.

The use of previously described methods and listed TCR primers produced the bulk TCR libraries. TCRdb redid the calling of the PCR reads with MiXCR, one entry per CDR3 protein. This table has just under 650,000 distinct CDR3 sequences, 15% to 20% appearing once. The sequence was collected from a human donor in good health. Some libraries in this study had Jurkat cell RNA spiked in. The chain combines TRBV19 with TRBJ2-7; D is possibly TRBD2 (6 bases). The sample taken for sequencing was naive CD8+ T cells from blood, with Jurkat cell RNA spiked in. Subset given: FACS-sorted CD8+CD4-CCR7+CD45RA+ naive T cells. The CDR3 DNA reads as TGTGCCAGTAGTATAGGCGGGGATACCTACGAGCAGTACTTC. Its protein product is CASSIGGDTYEQYF.